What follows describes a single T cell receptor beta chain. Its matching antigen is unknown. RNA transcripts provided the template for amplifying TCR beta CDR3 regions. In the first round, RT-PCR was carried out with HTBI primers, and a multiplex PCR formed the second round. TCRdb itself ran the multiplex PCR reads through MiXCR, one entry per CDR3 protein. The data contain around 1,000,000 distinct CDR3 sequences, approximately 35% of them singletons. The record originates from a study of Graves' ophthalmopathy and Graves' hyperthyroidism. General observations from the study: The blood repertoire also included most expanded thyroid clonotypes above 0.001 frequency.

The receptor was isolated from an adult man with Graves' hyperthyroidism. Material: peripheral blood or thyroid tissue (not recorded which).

The CDR3 sequence is CASSFYRAEKLFF. In DNA form, the CDR3 reads TGTGCCAGCAGCTTTTACAGGGCTGAAAAACTGTTTTTT. This chain joins TRBV5-8 and TRBJ1-4, with D possibly matching TRBD1 (6 bases). Germline values: CDR1 SGHTS, CDR2 YDEGEE. Trimming took 2 bases from V and 7 from J, leaving 9 bases between them. CDR3 length: 13 residues.